This TCR beta chain was sequenced during a study of early T cells in non-severe SARS-CoV-2 infection. Study context: From unsorted whole blood, bulk RNA was sequenced, and the chains remained unpaired.

TCRdb reprocessed the 5' RACE reads with MiXCR, giving one entry per CDR3 protein. The data hold 55,000 to 65,000 distinct CDR3 sequences, with around 12% observed a single time. This clonotype was observed at least ten times. The CDR3 has 15 residues. Trimming cost V 4 bases and J 6 bases, with 18 bases left between them. Germline-derived CDR1 and CDR2 are SGDLS and YYNGEE. The specimen comprised whole blood, sampled at baseline. The genes are TRBV9 and TRBJ2-3; D remains unclear. The receptor was isolated from an adult who was a healthcare worker with PCR-confirmed SARS-CoV-2 infection or an uninfected control (not recorded which). Here the CDR3 DNA reads TGTGCCAGCAGCTCAAACTGGGGAAAAGGGGATACGCAGTATTTT. The encoded protein is CASSSNWGKGDTQYF.